Given below is one TCR beta chain in context. The antigen remains undetermined. Total RNA (roughly 530 ng) served as template for TCR beta cDNA synthesis primed by a constant-region primer. Libraries of TCR beta came from three nested multiplex PCR rounds with slightly modified ARM-PCR. A C-beta reverse primer and TRBV1-TRBV30 forward primers served in each of the first two PCR rounds, at 10 cycles apiece. TCRdb independently ran MiXCR on the multiplex PCR reads; one entry per CDR3 protein. The sample has roughly 190,000 distinct CDR3 sequences; around four fifths are singletons. Co-extraction yielded RNA and DNA from around 20-30 mg of unsorted bulk tissue. This sample stems from a study of tumor-infiltrating lymphocytes in primary liver carcinoma. About the research overall: Spanning 30 to 69 years of age, the patients were men and women. Whole-study results and caveats: Among the pair types, tumor region pairs showed more overlap than tumor-adjacent and tumor-blood pairs.

The ends were cut back, 4 bases at V and 11 bases at J, with 28 bases in the middle. CDR1 SGHNT and CDR2 YYREEE come from the germline V gene (reference sequence). This CDR3 has 17 residues. This chain links TRBV5-4 with TRBJ2-1, with D tentatively TRBD1 or TRBD2 (6 bases each). The sequencing input was tumor tissue from primary liver carcinoma. This TCR was sampled from a man aged 35 to 55 with primary liver carcinoma and hepatitis B virus infection. The CDR3 loop is CASSGGPEAENTYQQFF. The CDR3 coding sequence is TGTGCCAGCAGCGGGGGGCCGGAAGCGGAAAACACCTACCAGCAGTTCTTC. Using reference TRBV5-4 and TRBJ2-1 for the parts outside the CDR3, the full variable domain is ETGVTQSPTHLIKTRGQQVTLRCSSQSGHNTVSWYQQALGQGPQFIFQYYREEENGRGNFPPRFSGLQFPNYSSELNVNALELDDSALYLCASSGGPEAENTYQQFFGPGTRLTVL.